What follows are 27 T cell receptor beta chains derived from one specimen sequenced in a study of T-cell reconstitution after alpha-beta-depleted transplantation in children. It was with unique molecular identifiers that the TCRbeta library was prepared. TCRdb analysed the PCR reads with MiXCR anew, one entry per CDR3 protein. This sample carries roughly 90,000 distinct CDR3 sequences, approximately 12% of them seen once, and the ten largest clones take over 11%. The starting material was PBMCs from the stem cell graft donor, obtained from the stem cell graft. The receptors come from a human donor who donated a stem cell graft to a child with inherited bone marrow failure.

This clonotype was seen at least ten times. The V call is TRBV20-1, the J call TRBJ2-1; no firm D call. CDR1 is DFQATT and CDR2 is SNEGSKA in the germline V gene (reference sequence). Between the trimmed V and J ends, which lost 4 bases and 5 bases, there was a span of 9 bases. The CDR3 extends over 12 amino acids. CDR3 coding DNA: TGCAGTGCTAAACCGAACCACAATGAGCAGTTCTTC. Its translation is CSAKPNHNEQFF.

This clonotype occurred many times. This rearrangement joins TRBV5-1 to TRBJ2-7, with TRBD1 identical over 10 bases. After removal of 7 bases from V and 6 bases from J, the junction contained 10 bases not matched to a gene. Per germline, CDR1 SGHRS and CDR2 YFSETQ. The CDR3 is made up of 14 amino acids. The CDR3 sequence: CASGSGTGAFEQYF. Written as DNA, the CDR3 is TGCGCCAGCGGAAGCGGGACAGGGGCTTTCGAGCAGTACTTC.

The gene calls are TRBV3-1 and TRBJ2-5; D possibly corresponds to TRBD1 (6 bases). The length of the CDR3 is 14 residues. V shed 1 base and J shed 4 bases, with 10 bases lying between them. The germline V gene has CDR1 LGHDT and CDR2 YNNKEL (reference sequence). The CDR3, as DNA: TGTGCCAGCAGCCAAGCACAGGGTCCAGAGACCCAGTACTTC. Amino acid sequence: CASSQAQGPETQYF.

This clonotype was seen repeatedly, ten times or more. The rearrangement uses TRBV5-5 and TRBJ2-1; either TRBD1 or TRBD2 may supply D (5 bases each). The CDR3 totals 15 residues. Germline V gene lookup returns CDR1 SGHKS and CDR2 YYEKEE (reference sequence). With 4 bases removed from V and 6 bases from J, the gap between germline ends came to 17 bases. The CDR3 sequence: CASSRGALIINEQFF. DNA for the CDR3: TGTGCCAGCAGCCGAGGGGCCTTAATCATCAATGAGCAGTTCTTC.

This chain joins TRBV18 and TRBJ2-2, with unresolved D. Trimming shortened V by 3 bases and J by 1 base, and 3 bases separated the two germline ends. The CDR3 is 13 amino acids. Germline CDR1 reads KGHSH; CDR2 reads LQKENI. CDR3 loop: CASSPVNTGELFF. The CDR3 coding sequence is TGTGCCAGCTCACCCGTGAACACCGGGGAGCTGTTTTTT.

This clonotype was counted at least ten times. The J gene is TRBJ2-2, the V gene TRBV10-3; D may match TRBD1 or TRBD2 (5 bases each). V was clipped by 0 bases and J by 1 base, with 9 bases between them. In germline, CDR1 is ENHRY, CDR2 SYGVKD. The CDR3 sequence is 16 residues long. CDR3 nucleotides: TGTGCCATCAGTGAGTCCGGGGCACGGAACACCGGGGAGCTGTTTTTT. Amino acids: CAISESGARNTGELFF.

This clonotype showed up many times. The chain couples TRBV5-6 to TRBJ2-5; D gene uncertain. Trimming stripped 4 bases from V and 5 bases from J, with 12 bases between. CDR1 and CDR2 from the germline V gene are SGHDT and YYEEEE. CDR3 length: 13 amino acids. The CDR3 protein is CASSVGFRETQYF. CDR3 nucleotide sequence: TGTGCCAGCAGCGTAGGGTTCCGGGAGACCCAGTACTTC.

This clonotype was found many times. The chain combines TRBV5-1 with TRBJ1-1; maybe TRBD1 (6 bases). Germline loops: CDR1 SGHRS, CDR2 YFSETQ. V was cut by 1 base and J by 4 bases, with 17 bases left in between. The CDR3 has 16 residues. In nucleotides, the CDR3 is TGCGCCAGCAGCTTGTTTAAAGCACAGGGACCCACTGAAGCTTTCTTT. This translates into CASSLFKAQGPTEAFF.

This chain links TRBV9 with TRBJ2-7; D gene unclear. The CDR3 is 14 amino acids. V lost 0 bases to trimming and J lost 5 bases, with 12 bases between them. Germline V gene sequence: CDR1 SGDLS, CDR2 YYNGEE. CDR3 in amino acids: CASSVGIGEDEQYF. The CDR3 DNA reads as TGTGCCAGCAGCGTAGGTATAGGCGAGGACGAGCAGTACTTC.

This clonotype was detected many times. V is TRBV7-2 and J is TRBJ2-1; maybe TRBD2 (6 bases). Trimming stripped 5 bases from V and 9 bases from J, with 23 bases between. The CDR3 runs 16 residues. Germline values: CDR1 SGHTA, CDR2 FQGNSA. The CDR3 protein is CASSQSRVAVYVEQFF. The CDR3 region has the DNA TGTGCCAGCAGCCAGAGTCGGGTAGCGGTGTATGTTGAGCAGTTCTTC.

V usage is TRBV4-3 and J usage is TRBJ1-2; 7 bases align to TRBD1. There are 16 residues in the CDR3. V was clipped by 2 bases and J by 2 bases; unmatched bases: 8. In germline, CDR1 is LGHNA, CDR2 YSLEER. This CDR3 is CASSQMTGRGNYGYTF. The CDR3 DNA sequence: TGCGCCAGCAGCCAAATGACAGGGCGGGGAAACTATGGCTACACCTTC.

This clonotype was seen only once. V and J are TRBV11-3 and TRBJ1-5, with a weak D call TRBD1 (5 bases). The CDR3 consists of 15 residues. From germline, CDR1 is SGHNT and CDR2 YENEEA. Trimming took off 1 base at V and 6 bases at J, with 13 bases between the two ends. The chain's CDR3 is CASSLGGGYGQPQHF. In nucleotides, the CDR3 is TGTGCCAGCAGCTTAGGGGGGGGGTACGGTCAGCCCCAGCATTTT.

This clonotype has a handful of counts. This sequence joins TRBV5-1 and TRBJ1-2; D is perhaps TRBD1 (6 bases). The CDR3 consists of 16 residues. CDR1 is SGHRS and CDR2 is YFSETQ in the germline V gene. With 5 bases removed from V and 8 bases from J, the gap between germline ends came to 25 bases. The CDR3 nucleotides are TGCGCCAGCAGATCGCATTCGGTGGGGGGCGCGGAAGGCTACACCTTC. It encodes CASRSHSVGGAEGYTF.

This clonotype was detected ten times or more. V and J are TRBV21-1 and TRBJ2-5; no DNA check was done on the table's D call, TRBD1. TRBV21-1 is recorded as a pseudogene. The CDR3 covers 15 residues. The CDR3 sequence: CASSKPGTAQETQYF. CDR3 nucleotide sequence: TGTGCCAGCAGCAAACCCGGGACAGCACAAGAGACCCAGTACTTC.

This clonotype was counted only a few times. The genes are TRBV28 and TRBJ2-7, with unresolved D. The CDR3 sequence is 11 residues long. Germline V gene data show CDR1 as MDHEN and CDR2 as SYDVKM. V was shortened by 9 bases and J by 4 bases, with 10 bases between the two germline ends. Written as DNA, the CDR3 is TGTGCCAGTCCCTCAAATTACGAGCAGTACTTC. The encoded protein is CASPSNYEQYF.

This clonotype was recorded many times. The genes are TRBV5-1 and TRBJ2-7; D is unclear. Between the trimmed V and J ends, which lost 5 bases and 7 bases, there was a span of 10 bases. The CDR3 has 11 amino acids. The germline CDR1 and CDR2 sequences are SGHRS and YFSETQ. In DNA, the CDR3 is TGCGCCAGCAGTCTCGCGGAGGAGCAGTACTTC. It specifies CASSLAEEQYF.

In this sample, this clonotype turned up many times. This chain links TRBV7-3 with TRBJ2-3, with 8 bases lining up with TRBD2. This CDR3 is built from 16 residues. J was trimmed by 4 bases and V by 5 bases; bases with no gene match: 11. Germline V lookup: CDR1 SGHTA, CDR2 FQGTGA. CDR3 coding DNA: TGTGCCAGCAGCCCCTCGGGAGGGGCCGTCGCAGATACGCAGTATTTT. Translated: CASSPSGGAVADTQYF.

This clonotype was counted at least ten times. This chain connects TRBV24-1 to TRBJ2-1, with TRBD1 matching over 8 bases. This CDR3 region has 16 residues. The V gene end was trimmed by 4 bases and the J gene end by 2 bases; junction bases not matched to a gene: 6. Germline CDR1 reads KGHDR; CDR2 reads SFDVKD. CDR3 protein: CATSDTGQGAYNEQFF. As DNA, the CDR3 is TGTGCCACCAGTGACACAGGACAGGGTGCCTACAATGAGCAGTTCTTC.

The sample holds many counts of this clonotype. The rearrangement links TRBV7-2 to TRBJ2-7, with TRBD1 identical over 7 bases. The germline gives CDR1 SGHTA, CDR2 FQGNSA. The CDR3 spans 15 residues. With V trimmed by 2 bases and J by 3 bases, 7 bases remained unmatched. CDR3 sequence (DNA): TGTGCCAGCAGCTTAAGACAGGGTATAGTCTACGAGCAGTACTTC. As protein: CASSLRQGIVYEQYF.

This clonotype appeared many times. This chain links TRBV20-1 with TRBJ1-4; 7 nucleotides align to TRBD1. The germline CDR1 and CDR2 sequences are DFQATT and SNEGSKA (reference sequence). The length of the CDR3 is 14 residues. J was trimmed by 4 bases and V by 3 bases; bases with no gene match: 5. The chain's CDR3 is CSASPGQSNEKLFF. In nucleotides, the CDR3 is TGCAGTGCTAGCCCGGGACAGAGTAATGAAAAACTGTTTTTT.

In its sample, this clonotype was seen many times. The V gene is TRBV7-9, the J gene TRBJ2-7; TRBD1 is a possible D gene (5 bases). The CDR3 runs 13 residues. Germline CDR1 is SEHNR and CDR2 is FQNEAQ (reference sequence). The V end lost 3 bases, the J end lost 5 bases, and 11 bases lay between the germline ends. The CDR3 DNA is TGTGCCAGCAGCTTTGGACATCTCCACGAGCAGTACTTC. Translated: CASSFGHLHEQYF.

This clonotype was counted a few times. The gene calls are TRBV29-1 and TRBJ2-7, with a tentative D call TRBD1 (6 bases). The CDR3 length is 12 residues. The V end was cut by 4 bases, the J end by 3 bases, with 10 bases between. The V gene's germline CDR1 is SQVTM and CDR2 ANQGSEA. The CDR3 DNA sequence: TGCAGCGTTGGCGAACAGGGCTACGAGCAGTACTTC. It codes for CSVGEQGYEQYF.

This clonotype was counted ten times or more. J is TRBJ2-7 and V is TRBV5-1; no clear D gene. V was pared by 4 bases and J by 3 bases, with 5 bases between. The CDR3 is 11 amino acids. Germline V lookup: CDR1 SGHRS, CDR2 YFSETQ. The CDR3 bases are TGCGCCAGCAGCGAAAACTACGAGCAGTACTTC. It encodes CASSENYEQYF.

V gene TRBV5-4 combines with J gene TRBJ2-3; the D gene is possibly TRBD2 (6 bases). Germline assignment: CDR1 SGHNT and CDR2 YYREEE (reference sequence). Trimming cost V 2 bases and J 2 bases, with 15 bases left between them. The CDR3 runs 16 residues. The CDR3 is CASSLGGSGFTDTQYF. DNA for the CDR3: TGTGCCAGCAGCTTAGGAGGGAGCGGATTCACAGATACGCAGTATTTT.

This clonotype was counted at least ten times. The chain joins TRBV20-1 to TRBJ2-5; 8 nucleotides match TRBD2. The V segment lost 0 bases and the J segment 3 bases; nucleotides outside the gene matches: 6. The CDR3 covers 15 residues. Germline CDR1 is DFQATT and CDR2 is SNEGSKA (reference sequence). The CDR3 is CSARDISGVKETQYF. CDR3 DNA sequence: TGCAGTGCTAGAGACATTAGCGGGGTAAAAGAGACCCAGTACTTC.

This clonotype was seen ten or more times. The genes are TRBV7-8 and TRBJ1-5; D remains unclear. This CDR3 is built from 16 residues. Germline CDR1 and CDR2: SGHVS and FQNEAQ. Trimming took off 10 bases at V and 0 bases at J, with 19 bases between the two ends. In DNA form, the CDR3 reads TGTGCCACCATGTCCGGCACTCCCTATAGCAATCAGCCCCAGCATTTT. It translates to CATMSGTPYSNQPQHF.

The CDR3: CASSQTGTSEQYF. The CDR3 DNA sequence: TGTGCCAGTAGCCAGACAGGTACCAGCGAGCAGTACTTC. The chain links TRBV7-9 to TRBJ2-7, with D perhaps TRBD1 (6 bases). V was cut by 9 bases and J by 6 bases, with 18 bases left in between. The CDR3 contains 13 residues. Germline V gene data show CDR1 as SEHNR and CDR2 as FQNEAQ (reference sequence).